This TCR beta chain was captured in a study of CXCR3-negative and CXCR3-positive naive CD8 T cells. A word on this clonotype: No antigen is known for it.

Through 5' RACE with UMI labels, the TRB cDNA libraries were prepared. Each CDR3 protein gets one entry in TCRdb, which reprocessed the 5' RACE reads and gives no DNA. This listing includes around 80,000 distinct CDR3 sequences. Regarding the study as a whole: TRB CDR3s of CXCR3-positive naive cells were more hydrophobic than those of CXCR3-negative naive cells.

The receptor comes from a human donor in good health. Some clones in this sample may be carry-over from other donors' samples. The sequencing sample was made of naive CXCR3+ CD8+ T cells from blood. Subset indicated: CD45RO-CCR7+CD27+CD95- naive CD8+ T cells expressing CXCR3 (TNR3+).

CDR3 sequence: CSARGQGRGIWQPQHF. The gene calls are TRBV20-1 and TRBJ1-5; TCRdb indicates TRBD1, and absent DNA this call remains unverified. Germline CDR1 and CDR2: DFQATT and SNEGSKA (reference sequence). This CDR3 spans 16 amino acids.